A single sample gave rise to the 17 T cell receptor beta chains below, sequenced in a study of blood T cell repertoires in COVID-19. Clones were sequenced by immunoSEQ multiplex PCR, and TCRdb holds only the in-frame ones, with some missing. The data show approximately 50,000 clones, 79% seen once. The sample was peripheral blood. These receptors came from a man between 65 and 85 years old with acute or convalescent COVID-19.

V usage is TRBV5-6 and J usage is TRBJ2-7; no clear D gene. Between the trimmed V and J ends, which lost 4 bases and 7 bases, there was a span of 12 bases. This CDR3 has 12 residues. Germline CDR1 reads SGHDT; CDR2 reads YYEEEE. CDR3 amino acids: CASSLRRREQYF. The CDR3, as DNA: TGTGCCAGCAGCCTACGTCGTCGGGAGCAGTACTTC. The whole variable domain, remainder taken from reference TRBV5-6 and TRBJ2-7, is DAGVTQSPTHLIKTRGQQVTLRCSPKSGHDTVSWYQQALGQGPQFIFQYYEEEERQRGNFPDRFSGHQFPNYSSELNVNALLLGDSALYLCASSLRRREQYFGPGTRLTVT.

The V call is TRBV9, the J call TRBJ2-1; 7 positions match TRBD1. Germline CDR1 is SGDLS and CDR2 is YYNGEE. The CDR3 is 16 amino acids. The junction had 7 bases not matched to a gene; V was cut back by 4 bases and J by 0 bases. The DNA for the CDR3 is TGTGCCAGCAGCAAGGACAGGCCCCCCTCCTACAATGAGCAGTTCTTC. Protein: CASSKDRPPSYNEQFF.

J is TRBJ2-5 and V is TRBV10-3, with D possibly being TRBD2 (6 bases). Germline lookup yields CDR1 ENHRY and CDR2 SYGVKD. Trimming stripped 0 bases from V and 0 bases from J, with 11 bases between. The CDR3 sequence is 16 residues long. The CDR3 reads CAISESGRGYQETQYF. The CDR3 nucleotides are TGTGCCATCAGTGAGTCGGGGCGGGGCTACCAAGAGACCCAGTACTTC.

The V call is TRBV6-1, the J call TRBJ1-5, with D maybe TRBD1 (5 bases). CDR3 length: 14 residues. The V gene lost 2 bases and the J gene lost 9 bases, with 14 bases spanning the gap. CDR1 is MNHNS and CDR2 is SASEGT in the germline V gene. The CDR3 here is CASSEMGEVRPQHF. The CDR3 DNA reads TGTGCCAGCAGTGAAATGGGGGAGGTTCGGCCCCAGCATTTT.

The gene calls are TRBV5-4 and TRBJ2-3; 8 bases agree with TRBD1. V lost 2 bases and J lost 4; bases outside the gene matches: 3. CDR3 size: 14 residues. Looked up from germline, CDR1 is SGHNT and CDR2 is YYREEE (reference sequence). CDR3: CASSLDRGPDTQYF. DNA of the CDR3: TGTGCCAGCAGCTTAGACAGGGGCCCAGATACGCAGTATTTT.

Here the CDR3 reads CASSSDRGNQPQHF. CDR3 sequence (DNA): TGTGCCAGCAGCTCGGACAGGGGGAATCAGCCCCAGCATTTT. The chain recombines TRBV2 with TRBJ1-5, with 10 bases fitting TRBD1. CDR1 and CDR2 (germline): SNHLY, FYNNEI. J lost 4 bases, V lost 6 bases, and 3 bases had no gene match. CDR3 length: 14 amino acids.

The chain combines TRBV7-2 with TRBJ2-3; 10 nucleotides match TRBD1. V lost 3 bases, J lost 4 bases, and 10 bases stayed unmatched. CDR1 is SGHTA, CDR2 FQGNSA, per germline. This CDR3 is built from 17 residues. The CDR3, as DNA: TGTGCCAGCAGCTTTTACCCCCCGGGACAGGGGCCAGATACGCAGTATTTT. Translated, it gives CASSFYPPGQGPDTQYF.

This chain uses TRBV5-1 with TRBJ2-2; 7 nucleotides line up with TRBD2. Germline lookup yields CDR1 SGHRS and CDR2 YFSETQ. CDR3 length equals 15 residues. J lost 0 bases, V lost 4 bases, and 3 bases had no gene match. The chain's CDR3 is CASSPGGTNTGELFF. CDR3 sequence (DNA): TGCGCCAGCAGCCCCGGGGGGACGAACACCGGGGAGCTGTTTTTT.

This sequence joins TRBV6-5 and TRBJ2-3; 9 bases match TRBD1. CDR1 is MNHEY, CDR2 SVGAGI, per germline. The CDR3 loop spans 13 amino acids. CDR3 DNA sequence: TGTGCGTCTACAGGGGGCATTTCAGATACGCAGTATTTT. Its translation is CASTGGISDTQYF.

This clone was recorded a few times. In DNA form, the CDR3 reads TGTGCCAGCAGCTTACGGGGGACAGGGTTGAGCACCGGGGAGCTGTTTTTT. Its translation is CASSLRGTGLSTGELFF. V is TRBV7-3 and J is TRBJ2-2; TRBD1 aligns across 9 bases. V lost 2 bases to trimming and J lost 4 bases; unmatched junction nucleotides: 8. The CDR3 is 17 amino acids. Germline V CDR1 and CDR2: SGHTA, FQGTGA.

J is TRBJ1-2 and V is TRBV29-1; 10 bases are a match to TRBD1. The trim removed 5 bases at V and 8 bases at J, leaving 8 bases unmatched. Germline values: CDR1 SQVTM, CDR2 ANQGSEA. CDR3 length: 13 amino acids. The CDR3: CSVRGTGEGGYTF. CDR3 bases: TGCAGCGTTCGAGGGACAGGGGAGGGCGGCTACACCTTC.

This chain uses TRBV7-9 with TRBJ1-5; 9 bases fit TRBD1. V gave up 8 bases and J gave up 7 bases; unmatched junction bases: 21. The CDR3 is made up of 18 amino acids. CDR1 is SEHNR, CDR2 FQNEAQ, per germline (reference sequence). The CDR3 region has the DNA TGTGCCAGCCTCCGCCGGGACAGGGCACGGGGGGGATGGCAGCCCCAGCATTTT. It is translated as CASLRRDRARGGWQPQHF.

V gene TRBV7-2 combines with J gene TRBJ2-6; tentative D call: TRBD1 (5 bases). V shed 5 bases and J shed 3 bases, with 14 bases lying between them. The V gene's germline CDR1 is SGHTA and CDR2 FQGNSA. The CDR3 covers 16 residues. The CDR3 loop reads CASSASGLGGANVLTF. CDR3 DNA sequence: TGTGCCAGCAGCGCCTCAGGGCTGGGTGGGGCCAACGTCCTGACTTTC.

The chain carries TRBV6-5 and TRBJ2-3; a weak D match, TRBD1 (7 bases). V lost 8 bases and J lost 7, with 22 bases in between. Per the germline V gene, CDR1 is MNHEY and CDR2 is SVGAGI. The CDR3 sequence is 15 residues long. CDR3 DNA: TGTGCCAGCGCGGGATGGGACAGAGGGGTATATACGCAGTATTTT. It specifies CASAGWDRGVYTQYF.

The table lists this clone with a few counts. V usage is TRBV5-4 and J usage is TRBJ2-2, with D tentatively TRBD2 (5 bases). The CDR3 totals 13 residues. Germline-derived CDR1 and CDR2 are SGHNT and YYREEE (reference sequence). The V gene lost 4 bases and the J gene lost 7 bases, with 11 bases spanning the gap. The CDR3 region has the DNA TGTGCCAGCAGCCCCAGCGGAGGCGGGGAGCTGTTTTTT. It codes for CASSPSGGGELFF. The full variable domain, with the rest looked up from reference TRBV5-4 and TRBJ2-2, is ETGVTQSPTHLIKTRGQQVTLRCSSQSGHNTVSWYQQALGQGPQFIFQYYREEENGRGNFPPRFSGLQFPNYSSELNVNALELDDSALYLCASSPSGGGELFFGEGSRLTVL.

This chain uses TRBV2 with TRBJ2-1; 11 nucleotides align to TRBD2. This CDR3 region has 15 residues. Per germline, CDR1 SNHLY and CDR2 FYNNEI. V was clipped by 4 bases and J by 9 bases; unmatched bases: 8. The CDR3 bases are TGTGCCAGCAGTGGTCTAGCGGGAGGTGGGGGTGAGCAGTTCTTC. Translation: CASSGLAGGGGEQFF.

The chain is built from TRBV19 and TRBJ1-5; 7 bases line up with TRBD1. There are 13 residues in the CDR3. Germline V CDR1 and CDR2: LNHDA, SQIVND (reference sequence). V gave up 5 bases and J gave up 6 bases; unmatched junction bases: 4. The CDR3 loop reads CASSPDRVQPQHF. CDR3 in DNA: TGTGCCAGTAGTCCCGACAGGGTTCAGCCCCAGCATTTT.